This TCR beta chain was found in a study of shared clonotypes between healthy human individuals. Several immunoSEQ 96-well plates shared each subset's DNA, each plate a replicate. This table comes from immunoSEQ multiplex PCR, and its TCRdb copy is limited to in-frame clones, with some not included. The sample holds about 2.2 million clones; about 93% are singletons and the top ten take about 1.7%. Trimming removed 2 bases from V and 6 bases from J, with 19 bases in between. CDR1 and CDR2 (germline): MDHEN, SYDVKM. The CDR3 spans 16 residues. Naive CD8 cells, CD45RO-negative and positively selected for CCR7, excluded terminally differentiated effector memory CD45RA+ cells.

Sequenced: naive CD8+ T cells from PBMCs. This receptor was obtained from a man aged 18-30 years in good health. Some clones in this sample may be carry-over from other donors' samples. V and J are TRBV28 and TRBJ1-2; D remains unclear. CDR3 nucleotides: TGTGCCAGCAGTTTAAGGCGCCTTCTGGACGGAAATGGCTACACCTTC. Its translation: CASSLRRLLDGNGYTF.